The 10 T cell receptor beta chains below all came from one sample that was sequenced in a study of blood T cells in healthy people across ages. Alongside a J-beta primer mix, a sample-barcoded 5' primer served in a second PCR lasting about 7 to 11 cycles. A single record per CDR3 protein comes from TCRdb applying MiXCR to the 5' RACE reads. This sample yields about 290,000 distinct CDR3 sequences, of which roughly 26% are seen a single time; 29% belongs to the top ten. Sequencing used blood. The receptors were sampled from a woman in her seventies in good health.

This clonotype appeared a few times. This chain joins TRBV12-3 or TRBV12-4 and TRBJ2-6; D is undetermined. The CDR3 contains 15 residues. V gave up 6 bases and J gave up 0 bases, with 9 bases separating them. The CDR3 loop is CASRPLGSGANVLTF. The CDR3 nucleotides are TGTGCCAGCAGGCCCCTGGGCTCTGGGGCCAACGTCCTGACTTTC.

The V and J genes are TRBV4-3 and TRBJ2-5, with D possibly matching TRBD1 (5 bases). V lost 3 bases and J lost 4, with 15 bases in between. This CDR3 is 15 amino acids long. Germline loops: CDR1 LGHNA, CDR2 YSLEER. DNA for the CDR3: TGCGCCAGCAGCCATGGAAGGGGCCTGGCAGAGACCCAGTACTTC. Its translation: CASSHGRGLAETQYF.

This clonotype was seen only a few times. The rearrangement joins TRBV12-3 or TRBV12-4 to TRBJ1-6; D remains unclear. V lost 6 bases and J lost 1, with 7 bases in between. The CDR3 extends over 14 amino acids. CDR3 sequence reads: CASSPESYNSPLHF. The CDR3 region has the DNA TGTGCCAGCAGCCCAGAGTCCTATAATTCACCCCTCCACTTT.

V usage is TRBV10-2 and J usage is TRBJ1-6, with unresolved D. Trimming left V 2 bases short and J 8 bases short, with 13 bases between. Per the germline V gene, CDR1 is WSHSY and CDR2 is SAAADI. The CDR3 length is 15 residues. As DNA, the CDR3 is TGCGCCAGCAGTGAGGCTGCTTTTTTTGATTCACCCCTCCACTTT. Its protein is CASSEAAFFDSPLHF.

This sequence joins TRBV29-1 and TRBJ2-2, with TRBD2 matching 9 bases. J was trimmed by 3 bases and V by 4 bases; bases with no gene match: 3. There are 14 residues in the CDR3. The germline V gene has CDR1 SQVTM and CDR2 ANQGSEA. CDR3 sequence: CSVGKREDTGELFF. Written as DNA, the CDR3 is TGCAGCGTTGGAAAGCGGGAGGACACCGGGGAGCTGTTTTTT.

This clonotype has just a few counts. J is TRBJ2-5 and V is TRBV29-1, with 9 bases aligning to TRBD2. J was trimmed by 7 bases and V by 7 bases; bases with no gene match: 16. The germline V gene has CDR1 SQVTM and CDR2 ANQGSEA. CDR3 length: 15 amino acids. CDR3 residues: CSGTPLAGPGGTQYF. The CDR3 coding sequence is TGCAGCGGAACACCACTAGCGGGCCCTGGAGGGACCCAGTACTTC.

The table lists this clonotype with a few counts. One end of the junction varies from germline; a read error may be responsible. The chain couples TRBV20-1 to TRBJ2-5; 9 bases align to TRBD1. TRBJ2-1 explains the end of the DNA better; the J call may be wrong. Germline CDR1 is DFQATT and CDR2 is SNEGSKA (reference sequence). The CDR3 consists of 13 residues. The CDR3 is CSAGGQGTNGQFF. DNA for the CDR3: TGCAGTGCGGGCGGACAGGGGACCAATGGGCAGTTCTTC.

The CDR3 spells CASRPYSGLSTDTQYF. In DNA form, the CDR3 reads TGTGCCAGCAGACCCTATAGCGGGCTTAGCACAGATACGCAGTATTTT. The chain is built from TRBV2 and TRBJ2-3, with 7 bases fitting TRBD2. The junction had 9 bases not matched to a gene; V was cut back by 6 bases and J by 0 bases. Germline CDR1 SNHLY, CDR2 FYNNEI. The CDR3 runs to 16 residues.

This sequence joins TRBV7-9 and TRBJ2-1; 14 bases line up with TRBD2. The J segment lost 1 base and the V segment lost 8 bases, leaving 10 bases of the junction unmatched. The length of the CDR3 is 18 residues. Germline lookup yields CDR1 SEHNR and CDR2 FQNEAQ (reference sequence). CDR3 coding DNA: TGTGCCAGCGACCGACTAGCGGGAGGGCCGTGGTCCTACAATGAGCAGTTCTTC. Amino acid sequence: CASDRLAGGPWSYNEQFF.

This sequence joins TRBV6-2 or TRBV6-3 and TRBJ2-5, with 9 bases matching TRBD2. The trim removed 7 bases at V and 5 bases at J, leaving 11 bases unmatched. Germline CDR1 is MNHEY and CDR2 is SVGEGT. The CDR3 loop spans 15 amino acids. The CDR3 spells CASTLAGAGGETQYF. As DNA, the CDR3 is TGTGCCAGCACCTTAGCGGGAGCTGGCGGTGAGACCCAGTACTTC.